The 17 T cell receptor beta chains below come from one sample, sequenced in a study of cytomegalovirus exposure and HLA in healthy donors. Vbeta (60) and Jbeta (13) primers were used in the PCR. Profiling relied on immunoSEQ multiplex PCR, and the TCRdb table lists in-frame clones only, not all of them. The data hold approximately 160,000 clones, with approximately 80% observed a single time. Sequencing was done on a sample of PBMCs. The receptors shown here come from a woman between 18 and 29 years old in good health and CMV-seronegative.

This clone showed up just once. The chain joins TRBV5-1 to TRBJ2-2; D may be TRBD2 (5 bases). This CDR3 contains 14 residues. Trimming stripped 4 bases from V and 2 bases from J, with 9 bases between. The germline CDR1 and CDR2 sequences are SGHRS and YFSETQ. CDR3 amino acids: CASSPTRNTGELFF. DNA for the CDR3: TGCGCCAGCAGCCCAACTAGAAACACCGGGGAGCTGTTTTTT.

This chain links TRBV2 with TRBJ2-1; 10 bases map to TRBD1. Germline CDR1 is SNHLY and CDR2 is FYNNEI. The CDR3 covers 15 residues. Trimming cost V 4 bases and J 5 bases; bases outside gene matches: 5. The CDR3 nucleotides read TGTGCCAGCAGTGCCGGGACAGGGGTCAACAATGAGCAGTTCTTC. Translation gives CASSAGTGVNNEQFF.

This clone has just one count. This chain joins TRBV5-1 and TRBJ1-1; 7 bases map to TRBD1. In germline, CDR1 is SGHRS, CDR2 YFSETQ. V dropped 4 bases and J dropped 0; count of bases not matched to a gene: 6. CDR3 length: 15 amino acids. The DNA for the CDR3 is TGCGCCAGCAGCACTACGGGACAGATGAACACTGAAGCTTTCTTT. Translation: CASSTTGQMNTEAFF.

The chain is built from TRBV7-9 and TRBJ2-6; D is undetermined. Germline assignment: CDR1 SEHNR and CDR2 FQNEAQ (reference sequence). The CDR3 has 14 residues. The V end lost 5 bases, the J end lost 0 bases, and 5 bases lay between the germline ends. The CDR3: CASSHISGANVLTF. CDR3 DNA sequence: TGTGCCAGCAGCCACATCTCTGGGGCCAACGTCCTGACTTTC.

This chain uses TRBV6-5 with TRBJ2-7; the match to TRBD1 covers 7 bases. Per germline, CDR1 MNHEY and CDR2 SVGAGI. This CDR3 region has 15 residues. Trimming at V came to 5 bases and at J to 0 bases, leaving 7 bases not matched to a gene. The CDR3 sequence is CASSRTGLSSYEQYF. CDR3 nucleotide sequence: TGTGCCAGCAGTCGGACAGGCTTGAGCTCCTACGAGCAGTACTTC.

This rearrangement joins TRBV2 to TRBJ2-1; D perhaps matches TRBD2 (6 bases). Trimming removed 11 bases from V and 0 bases from J, with 17 bases in between. Germline V gene data show CDR1 as SNHLY and CDR2 as FYNNEI. The CDR3 runs 15 residues. The CDR3 here is CASRRGSDSYNEQFF. DNA for the CDR3: TGTGCCTCTCGGCGGGGTTCAGACTCCTACAATGAGCAGTTCTTC.

V and J are TRBV5-1 and TRBJ2-6, with 8 bases lining up with TRBD1. This CDR3 is 18 amino acids long. Per the germline V gene, CDR1 is SGHRS and CDR2 is YFSETQ. V shed 0 bases, J shed 4 bases, and the junction held 9 bases outside the gene matches. The CDR3 DNA reads as TGCGCCAGCAGCTTGGTGCCAGGGGGCGCGGCCGGGGCCAACGTCCTGACTTTC. This encodes CASSLVPGGAAGANVLTF.

The V gene is TRBV9, the J gene TRBJ2-5; 7 bases agree with TRBD2. Germline V CDR1 and CDR2: SGDLS, YYNGEE. After removal of 0 bases from V and 11 bases from J, the junction contained 10 bases not matched to a gene. This CDR3 is 14 amino acids long. The CDR3: CASSVGGGLAAQYF. The CDR3 DNA reads TGTGCCAGCAGCGTAGGCGGAGGGCTAGCGGCGCAGTACTTC.

The genes are TRBV9 and TRBJ1-4; D is undetermined. The CDR3 spans 15 residues. CDR1 is SGDLS and CDR2 is YYNGEE in the germline V gene. V lost 0 bases to trimming and J lost 2 bases, with 8 bases between them. Here the CDR3 reads CASSVGWATNEKLFF. CDR3 coding DNA: TGTGCCAGCAGCGTAGGGTGGGCCACTAATGAAAAACTGTTTTTT.

The rearrangement uses TRBV4-1 and TRBJ2-5; 8 nucleotides agree with TRBD2. The germline CDR1 and CDR2 sequences are MGHRA and YSYEKL. V lost 1 base, J lost 5 bases, and 6 bases stayed unmatched. The CDR3 is made up of 15 amino acids. The CDR3 region has the DNA TGCGCCAGCAGCCAAGGGCCACTAGCGGTTGAGACCCAGTACTTC. Residues: CASSQGPLAVETQYF.

J is TRBJ2-3 and V is TRBV5-1; D is perhaps TRBD2 (7 bases). The V end lost 5 bases, the J end lost 6 bases, and 19 bases lay between the germline ends. The CDR3 runs to 15 residues. Germline V CDR1 and CDR2: SGHRS, YFSETQ. CDR3 coding DNA: TGCGCCAGCAGACCGGTGGCGGGGGCGGGGGATACGCAGTATTTT. It codes for CASRPVAGAGDTQYF.

This clone was recorded once. The chain couples TRBV5-1 to TRBJ1-1; weak D call: TRBD1 (6 bases). The germline V gene has CDR1 SGHRS and CDR2 YFSETQ. V lost 0 bases, J lost 3 bases, and 9 bases lay in between. The CDR3 is 14 amino acids. CDR3 sequence reads: CASSLVGGDTEAFF. For the CDR3, the DNA is TGCGCCAGCAGCTTGGTAGGGGGGGACACTGAAGCTTTCTTT.

V usage is TRBV30 and J usage is TRBJ2-7; 10 bases line up with TRBD1. Looked up from germline, CDR1 is GTSNPN and CDR2 is SVGIG (reference sequence). The CDR3 runs to 16 residues. V gave up 4 bases and J gave up 7 bases; unmatched junction bases: 16. In DNA, the CDR3 is TGTGCCTGGACGCAGGATAGTCCGGGACAGGGGTGGGAGCAGTACTTC. Encoded protein: CAWTQDSPGQGWEQYF.

Note on this clone: Other DNA sequences in the sample encode the same CDR3. CDR3 in amino acids: CASSPGLAGGPRETQYF. The CDR3 DNA follows: TGTGCCAGTAGTCCGGGACTAGCGGGAGGGCCACGGGAGACCCAGTACTTC. The gene calls are TRBV19 and TRBJ2-5; 16 bases agree with TRBD2. The V gene end was trimmed by 5 bases and the J gene end by 5 bases; junction bases not matched to a gene: 8. Germline V CDR1 and CDR2: LNHDA, SQIVND (reference sequence). The CDR3 consists of 17 residues.

Note on this clone: One junction end disagrees with the germline gene, perhaps due to a read error. In DNA form, the CDR3 reads TGTTCCAGCAGCTCGCAGGGGGCCGAAGCTTTCTTT. Translating it yields CSSSSQGAEAFF. The V call is TRBV7-9, the J call TRBJ1-1; TRBD1 agrees at 8 bases. Germline CDR1 SEHNR, CDR2 FQNEAQ (reference sequence). CDR3 length equals 12 residues.

This clone was counted a single time. The chain has TRBV10-2 and TRBJ2-2; a possible D gene is TRBD2 (5 bases). Between the trimmed V and J ends, which lost 6 bases and 5 bases, there was a span of 10 bases. The CDR3 sequence is 13 residues long. Per the germline V gene, CDR1 is WSHSY and CDR2 is SAAADI. CDR3 protein: CASRGVGTGELFF. In nucleotides, the CDR3 is TGCGCCAGCAGGGGAGTAGGTACCGGGGAGCTGTTTTTT.

The chain is built from TRBV28 and TRBJ1-1; 7 nucleotides agree with TRBD1. Per the germline V gene, CDR1 is MDHEN and CDR2 is SYDVKM. V lost 6 bases, J lost 5 bases, and 15 bases stayed unmatched. The CDR3 covers 16 residues. This CDR3 is CASSDLQGIVRTEAFF. The CDR3 DNA reads as TGTGCCAGCAGCGACCTACAGGGGATTGTCAGGACTGAAGCTTTCTTT.